What follows are 13 T cell receptor beta chains derived from one specimen sequenced in a study of shared clonotypes between healthy human individuals. Clones were sequenced by immunoSEQ multiplex PCR, and TCRdb holds only the in-frame ones, with some missing. The sample yields 1.5 million to 2.5 million clones, about 95% seen once. Cells designated naive CD8 were CD45RO-negative and were positively selected for CCR7, with terminally differentiated effector memory CD45RA+ cells excluded. The sequencing sample was made of naive CD8+ T cells sorted from blood. The receptors stem from a man aged 18 to 30 in good health.

V usage is TRBV2 and J usage is TRBJ1-1; 7 bases are shared with TRBD1. The V and J ends lost 1 base and 8 bases, in that order; junction bases with no gene match: 1. The germline V gene encodes CDR1 SNHLY and CDR2 FYNNEI. The CDR3 sequence is 12 residues long. The CDR3 is CASSEEDREAFF. The CDR3 DNA is TGTGCCAGCAGTGAAGAGGACAGGGAAGCTTTCTTT.

The chain recombines TRBV7-2 with TRBJ1-2; a weak D match, TRBD1 (5 bases). The CDR3 loop spans 14 amino acids. V was pared by 2 bases and J by 9 bases, with 16 bases between. Germline-derived CDR1 and CDR2 are SGHTA and FQGNSA. The CDR3 protein is CASSLTGVVASYTF. CDR3 sequence (DNA): TGTGCCAGCAGCTTAACAGGAGTTGTCGCGAGCTACACCTTC.

The J gene is TRBJ2-7, the V gene TRBV13, with D tentatively TRBD2 (5 bases). The ends were cut back, 3 bases at V and 0 bases at J, with 9 bases in the middle. CDR1 and CDR2 (germline): PRHDT, FYEKMQ (reference sequence). The length of the CDR3 is 14 residues. DNA of the CDR3: TGTGCCAGCAGCTTCTCCGGGAACTCCTACGAGCAGTACTTC. Translated: CASSFSGNSYEQYF. Using reference TRBV13 and TRBJ2-7 for the parts outside the CDR3, the full variable domain is AAGVIQSPRHLIKEKRETATLKCYPIPRHDTVYWYQQGPGQDPQFLISFYEKMQSDKGSIPDRFSAQQFSDYHSELNMSSLELGDSALYFCASSFSGNSYEQYFGPGTRLTVT.

This clone was found once. The chain couples TRBV15 to TRBJ1-1; 10 bases are shared with TRBD1. The CDR3 loop spans 14 amino acids. V lost 3 bases and J lost 6; bases outside the gene matches: 4. The germline V gene has CDR1 LNHNV and CDR2 YYDKDF (reference sequence). The CDR3 DNA reads TGTGCCACCAGCAGCCGGGACAGGGGATCTGAAGCTTTCTTT. Its translation: CATSSRDRGSEAFF.

The rearrangement uses TRBV4-1 and TRBJ2-1; 7 bases match TRBD1. This CDR3 is 17 amino acids long. V was pared by 0 bases and J by 4 bases, with 9 bases of the junction left unmatched. Looked up from germline, CDR1 is MGHRA and CDR2 is YSYEKL. This chain's CDR3 is CASSQDIMGQRYNEQFF. The CDR3 region has the DNA TGCGCCAGCAGCCAAGATATCATGGGACAGCGATACAATGAGCAGTTCTTC.

The chain employs TRBV7-5 and TRBJ2-7; TRBD2 reflects the table's D call only, with no check against the DNA. TRBV7-5 is a pseudogene. The length of the CDR3 is 15 residues. This CDR3 is CARSRRGLNTYEQYF. In nucleotides, the CDR3 is TGTGCCAGAAGCAGGCGGGGACTGAACACCTACGAGCAGTACTTC.

CDR3 in amino acids: CASSLYPASLAGGIYNEQFF. Here the CDR3 DNA reads TGTGCCAGCAGTTTATATCCCGCCTCTCTAGCGGGGGGAATCTACAATGAGCAGTTCTTC. The chain has TRBV27 and TRBJ2-1; TRBD2 matches at 11 bases. The V gene end was trimmed by 1 base and the J gene end by 3 bases; junction bases not matched to a gene: 14. CDR3 length: 20 residues. Germline lookup yields CDR1 MNHEY and CDR2 SMNVEV (reference sequence).

The DNA of the CDR3 is TGTGCCAGCGGGCAATACACCGGGGAGCTGTTTTTT. This encodes CASGQYTGELFF. The chain employs TRBV6-6 and TRBJ2-2, with unresolved D. The germline V and J ends were trimmed by 8 bases and 3 bases, with 7 bases remaining between them. The CDR3 has 12 residues. Germline CDR1 MNHNY, CDR2 SVGAGI (reference sequence).

The chain combines TRBV9 with TRBJ2-7; no reliable D call. Germline CDR1 reads SGDLS; CDR2 reads YYNGEE. The V end was cut by 6 bases, the J end by 2 bases, with 15 bases between. CDR3 size: 14 residues. The CDR3 bases are TGTGCCAGCACCCGGACGTCCCGACCCTACGAGCAGTACTTC. It yields the protein CASTRTSRPYEQYF.

The V call is TRBV7-9, the J call TRBJ2-6; D remains ambiguous. The V end lost 4 bases, the J end lost 0 bases, and 13 bases lay between the germline ends. The CDR3 is 17 amino acids. CDR1 is SEHNR and CDR2 is FQNEAQ in the germline V gene (reference sequence). The CDR3 DNA sequence: TGTGCCAGCAGCTCCGGCGGACGGTCCTCTGGGGCCAACGTCCTGACTTTC. Its translation is CASSSGGRSSGANVLTF. Full variable domain (rest looked up from reference TRBV7-9 and TRBJ2-6): DTGVSQNPRHKITKRGQNVTFRCDPISEHNRLYWYRQTLGQGPEFLTYFQNEAQLEKSRLLSDRFSAERPKGSFSTLEIQRTEQGDSAMYLCASSSGGRSSGANVLTFGAGSRLTVL.

The sample holds one count of this clone. The chain combines TRBV5-1 with TRBJ2-7; no definite D call. Looked up from germline, CDR1 is SGHRS and CDR2 is YFSETQ. There are 16 residues in the CDR3. The V end lost 0 bases, the J end lost 2 bases, and 15 bases lay between the germline ends. The CDR3 spells CASSLDRAEAAYEQYF. Written as DNA, the CDR3 is TGCGCCAGCAGCTTGGATAGGGCTGAGGCGGCCTACGAGCAGTACTTC.

The V call is TRBV13, the J call TRBJ2-3; a possible D gene is TRBD2 (5 bases). Trimming removed 2 bases at V and 4 bases at J, with 10 bases between. The germline V gene has CDR1 PRHDT and CDR2 FYEKMQ (reference sequence). The CDR3 consists of 14 residues. The CDR3 DNA sequence: TGTGCCAGCAGCTTACGTCTGGAGGCAGATACGCAGTATTTT. Encoded protein: CASSLRLEADTQYF.

In DNA, the CDR3 is TGTGCCAGCAGTGAAGCACAACTTACTGAAGCTTTCTTT. Encoded protein: CASSEAQLTEAFF. The chain has TRBV2 and TRBJ1-1; D is undetermined. V gave up 0 bases and J gave up 5 bases, with 7 bases separating them. The germline CDR1 and CDR2 sequences are SNHLY and FYNNEI. The CDR3 sequence is 13 residues long.